This section outlines one TCR beta chain sequence together with its context. TCRdb keeps only in-frame clones here, not all; method: immunoSEQ multiplex PCR. The data hold some 350,000 clones, with around 87% observed a single time. The record originates from a study of blood T cell repertoires in COVID-19. Study details: Sources were T cells, B-cell-depleted T cells, or PBMCs; the material itself was cDNA or gDNA.

Self-reported history from a screening survey and questionnaire set each donor's cohort. Recovered participants had two consecutive negative NP/OP PCR tests, healthcare professional clearance, or symptom resolution. Germline CDR1 LNHDA, CDR2 SQIVND (reference sequence). With 6 bases clipped from V and 3 bases from J, the junction kept 3 bases outside the gene matches. The CDR3 extends over 14 amino acids. J is TRBJ1-2 and V is TRBV19; 11 bases align to TRBD1. This sequence originates from a young woman who had recovered from COVID-19. The sequencing input was PBMCs or T cells enriched from blood (not recorded which). The CDR3 nucleotides are TGTGCCAGTAGGGACAGGGGGCAGGACTATGGCTACACCTTC. Translating gives CASRDRGQDYGYTF.